This is a list of T cell receptor beta chains from one sample in a study of cytomegalovirus exposure and HLA in healthy donors. Sequencing used immunoSEQ multiplex PCR; TCRdb keeps in-frame clones, though not all of them. Here the sample spans some 140,000 clones, approximately 87% being singletons. Material: PBMCs. These receptors were collected from a young man in good health and CMV-seronegative. The CDR3 runs from the conserved cysteine through the conserved F or W.

v_gene	j_gene	CDR3aa
TRBV28	TRBJ1-5	CASSFVGQGNQPQHF
TRBV7-8	TRBJ2-7	CASSRGQTSHGEQYF
TRBV29-1	TRBJ1-2	CSVHDSSVTGGYTF
TRBV11-2	TRBJ2-7	CASSSLSGFLYEQYF
TRBV18	TRBJ2-7	CASSHGQGYYEQYF
TRBV2	TRBJ2-1	CASTRQGYPRDEQFF
TRBV21-1	TRBJ2-1	CAQQIAGSARSYNEQFF
TRBV10-3	TRBJ2-1	CAISDQLAGVLYNEQFF
TRBV29-1	TRBJ2-3	CSVERQTTDTQYF
TRBV9	TRBJ2-2	CASSVGTTTSTGELFF
TRBV21-1	TRBJ2-7	CASRDRDLYEQYF
TRBV30	TRBJ1-5	CAWDTGTGQPQHF
TRBV7-6	TRBJ1-1	CASSLQGLVNTEAFF
TRBV5-4	TRBJ2-5	CASSLAGDRQETQYF
TRBV27	TRBJ2-1	CASSLSAGSYNEQFF
TRBV9	TRBJ2-2	CASSGTMGHTGELFF
TRBV6-1	TRBJ2-3	CAGRAGGVTDTQYF
TRBV5-1	TRBJ2-3	CASSGPREKTDTQYF
TRBV30	TRBJ2-2	CAWSGQLANTGELFF
TRBV5-4	TRBJ1-4	CASSAQQGTNEKLFF
TRBV18	TRBJ1-2	CASSLGQEGDYGYTF
TRBV13	TRBJ2-1	CASTIRLAGEYNEQFF
TRBV6-1	TRBJ1-5	CASSETDYSNQPQHF
TRBV7-2	TRBJ2-3	CASSLALSGHQGLNTQYF
TRBV5-1	TRBJ2-1	CASSFVETGLHNEQFF
TRBV19	TRBJ2-7	CASSISQGLPYEQYF
TRBV18	TRBJ2-7	CASSPSRTAYEQYF
TRBV7-2	TRBJ1-1	CASSSHQLGLNTEAFF
TRBV30	TRBJ1-4	CAWSADRGLPNEKLFF
TRBV6-1	TRBJ2-2	CASSDLGGGNTGELFF
TRBV2	TRBJ2-2	CASRSFGTSRTGELFF
TRBV29-1	TRBJ2-5	CSGQGLGETQYF
TRBV5-1	TRBJ1-1	CASSLSPTEAAFF
TRBV6-1	TRBJ2-4	CATSILAKNIQYF
TRBV5-1	TRBJ1-2	CASSLAGGQYGYTF
TRBV9	TRBJ2-5	CASSATRGPQETQYF